This TCR beta chain was identified during a study of spatial heterogeneity in lung cancer. Findings and limits, study-wide: Mutation counts in tumors were tracked by counts of expanded intratumoral alpha and beta TCRs.

This clonotype occurred many times. Antigen specificity is unknown. On each TCR cDNA molecule, a unique molecular identifier was present. Via MiXCR, TCRdb re-called the 5' RACE reads, giving one row per CDR3 protein. The sample yields some 100,000 distinct CDR3 sequences, about 4.6% seen once. Per the germline V gene, CDR1 is MNHEY and CDR2 is SVGEGT. V was cut by 8 bases and J by 7 bases, with 9 bases left in between. The CDR3 length is 11 residues. Noted time point: sample taken at primary tumor resection. Without sorting, whole RNA was sequenced from tumor, nontumor lung or frozen PBMC. The gene calls are TRBV6-2 or TRBV6-3 and TRBJ1-5; D unclear. This clonotype was obtained from a male donor with early-stage non-small cell lung cancer. The specimen comprised lung tumor tissue, sampled at surgery. The CDR3 sequence: CASGTGQPQHF. Here the CDR3 DNA reads TGTGCCAGCGGTACGGGGCAGCCCCAGCATTTT.